The 12 T cell receptor beta chains below all came from one sample that was sequenced in a study of beta chain features in type 1 diabetes. The sequenced template was cDNA made from the entire isolated RNA. Repertoires were generated with immunoSEQ multiplex PCR, while TCRdb's copy carries only in-frame clones and drops some. Of over 700,000 clones listed, roughly 17% are singletons. Sequencing used naive CD4+ T cells from blood. The receptors were sampled from a woman between 18 and 30 years old in good health.

V and J are TRBV5-1 and TRBJ1-2, with D possibly being TRBD1 (6 bases). Trimming cost V 2 bases and J 5 bases, with 13 bases left between them. From germline, CDR1 is SGHRS and CDR2 YFSETQ. The CDR3 contains 14 residues. The CDR3 DNA reads TGCGCCAGCAGCTTCGGAGAACAGGGATATGGCTACACCTTC. Amino acids: CASSFGEQGYGYTF.

The chain employs TRBV6-1 and TRBJ2-1; no reliable D call. The CDR3 totals 13 residues. Germline values: CDR1 MNHNS, CDR2 SASEGT. The germline V and J ends were trimmed by 2 bases and 6 bases, with 8 bases remaining between them. The CDR3 region is CASSELSPNEQFF. CDR3 bases: TGTGCCAGCAGTGAATTATCCCCCAATGAGCAGTTCTTC.

The rearrangement links TRBV18 to TRBJ1-1; D might be TRBD1 (5 bases). CDR3 size: 18 residues. Trimming removed 2 bases at V and 0 bases at J, with 19 bases between. Germline CDR1 and CDR2: KGHSH and LQKENI. CDR3 protein: CASSPRGIAGRLNTEAFF. The CDR3 nucleotides read TGTGCCAGCTCACCAAGGGGCATAGCAGGGCGCCTGAACACTGAAGCTTTCTTT.

The chain is built from TRBV27 and TRBJ2-7; D is perhaps TRBD1 (7 bases). The CDR3 length is 15 residues. The V end was cut by 3 bases, the J end by 0 bases, with 12 bases between. Per germline, CDR1 MNHEY and CDR2 SMNVEV (reference sequence). CDR3 amino acids: CASSLVEGASYEQYF. In DNA, the CDR3 is TGTGCCAGCAGTTTGGTGGAGGGGGCCTCCTACGAGCAGTACTTC.

The chain has TRBV7-2 and TRBJ2-7; D gene unclear. V dropped 5 bases and J dropped 0 bases, with 14 bases sitting between them. The germline V gene encodes CDR1 SGHTA and CDR2 FQGNSA. This CDR3 spans 15 amino acids. The DNA for the CDR3 is TGTGCCAGCAGCCCAGTAGCAGTCCTCTCCTACGAGCAGTACTTC. Translation: CASSPVAVLSYEQYF. The full variable domain, its missing parts supplied by reference TRBV7-2 and TRBJ2-7, is GAGVSQSPSNKVTEKGKDVELRCDPISGHTALYWYRQSLGQGLEFLIYFQGNSAPDKSGLPSDRFSAERTGGSVSTLTIQRTQQEDSAVYLCASSPVAVLSYEQYFGPGTRLTVT.

The V gene is TRBV28, the J gene TRBJ2-1; 14 bases are a match to TRBD2. Germline V gene data show CDR1 as MDHEN and CDR2 as SYDVKM. This CDR3 is 17 amino acids long. Trimming removed 5 bases from V and 8 bases from J; junction bases left unmatched: 11. The CDR3 is CASSPGTSGRNTDEQFF. CDR3 in DNA: TGTGCCAGCAGTCCAGGGACTAGCGGGAGAAATACTGATGAGCAGTTCTTC.

The V gene is TRBV11-2, the J gene TRBJ2-2; D tentatively reads TRBD1 or TRBD2 (5 bases each). Germline V CDR1 and CDR2: SGHAT, FQNNGV. V was shortened by 8 bases and J by 4 bases, with 14 bases between the two germline ends. The CDR3 loop spans 14 amino acids. CDR3 sequence reads: CASSRSGGTGELFF. The CDR3 DNA reads as TGTGCCAGCTCTCGGAGTGGGGGCACCGGGGAGCTGTTTTTT. Full variable domain (remainder filled in from reference TRBV11-2 and TRBJ2-2): EAGVAQSPRYKIIEKRQSVAFWCNPISGHATLYWYQQILGQGPKLLIQFQNNGVVDDSQLPKDRFSAERLKGVDSTLKIQPAKLEDSAVYLCASSRSGGTGELFFGEGSRLTVL.

In its sample, this clone was seen a few times. This sequence joins TRBV9 and TRBJ2-3; D may be TRBD2 (5 bases). Trimming stripped 4 bases from V and 4 bases from J, with 22 bases between. CDR1 is SGDLS, CDR2 YYNGEE, per germline. The CDR3 has 17 residues. The CDR3 region has the DNA TGTGCCAGCAGCCCCCGGGTACTAGGAGGTTTTGCAGATACGCAGTATTTT. It codes for CASSPRVLGGFADTQYF.

This chain connects TRBV18 to TRBJ2-3, with 9 bases fitting TRBD1. V lost 4 bases to trimming and J lost 6 bases; unmatched junction nucleotides: 5. Per the germline V gene, CDR1 is KGHSH and CDR2 is LQKENI. The CDR3 sequence is 14 residues long. The CDR3 reads CASSLNRGLDTQYF. CDR3 DNA sequence: TGTGCCAGCTCACTTAACAGGGGGCTGGATACGCAGTATTTT.

The CDR3 DNA follows: TGTCCCAGGGTAGACAGAGCTCATTACGAGCAGTACTTC. It specifies CPRVDRAHYEQYF. V and J are TRBV21-1 and TRBJ2-7; the table's D call TRBD1 went unverified against the DNA. TRBV21-1 is labeled a pseudogene. The CDR3 has 13 residues.

This chain uses TRBV5-4 with TRBJ2-1; unclear D gene. CDR1 SGHNT and CDR2 YYREEE come from the germline V gene (reference sequence). This CDR3 spans 14 amino acids. Trimming left V 2 bases short and J 8 bases short, with 14 bases between. CDR3 DNA: TGTGCCAGCAGCTTTAAAGGAGTTGGCGATGAGCAGTTCTTC. Translating it yields CASSFKGVGDEQFF. The entire variable domain, with the rest obtained from reference TRBV5-4 and TRBJ2-1, is as follows: ETGVTQSPTHLIKTRGQQVTLRCSSQSGHNTVSWYQQALGQGPQFIFQYYREEENGRGNFPPRFSGLQFPNYSSELNVNALELDDSALYLCASSFKGVGDEQFFGPGTRLTVL.

CDR3 nucleotide sequence: TGCGCCAGCGGAAGGGACGGGGGGATCCAAGAGACCCAGTACTTC. Amino acids: CASGRDGGIQETQYF. The chain combines TRBV5-1 with TRBJ2-5; 7 bases are shared with TRBD2. Unmatched junction bases numbered 10, after V lost 7 bases and J lost 1 base. CDR3 length: 15 amino acids. In germline, CDR1 is SGHRS, CDR2 YFSETQ.